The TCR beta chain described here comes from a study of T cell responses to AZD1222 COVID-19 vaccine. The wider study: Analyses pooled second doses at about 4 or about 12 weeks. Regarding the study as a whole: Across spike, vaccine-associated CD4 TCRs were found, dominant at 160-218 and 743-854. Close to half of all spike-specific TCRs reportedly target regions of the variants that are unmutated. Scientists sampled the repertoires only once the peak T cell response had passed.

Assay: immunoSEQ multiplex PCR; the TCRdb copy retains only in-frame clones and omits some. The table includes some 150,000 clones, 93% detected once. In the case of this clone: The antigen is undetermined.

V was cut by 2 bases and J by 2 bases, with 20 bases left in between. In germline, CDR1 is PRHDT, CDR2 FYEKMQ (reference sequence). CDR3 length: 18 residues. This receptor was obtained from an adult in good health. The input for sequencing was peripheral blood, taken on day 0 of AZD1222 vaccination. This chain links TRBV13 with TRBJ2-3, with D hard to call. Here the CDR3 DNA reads TGTGCCAGCAGCTTACCCCCAGGCCCTGCGGAGCCCACAGATACGCAGTATTTT. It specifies CASSLPPGPAEPTDTQYF. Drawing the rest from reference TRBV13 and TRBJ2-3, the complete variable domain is AAGVIQSPRHLIKEKRETATLKCYPIPRHDTVYWYQQGPGQDPQFLISFYEKMQSDKGSIPDRFSAQQFSDYHSELNMSSLELGDSALYFCASSLPPGPAEPTDTQYFGPGTRLTVL.